These 27 T cell receptor beta chains were all obtained from the same sample, sequenced in a study of cytomegalovirus exposure and HLA in healthy donors. The primer mix had 60 Vbeta and 13 Jbeta primers. Measured with immunoSEQ multiplex PCR; TCRdb has only the in-frame clones, and not every one. The profile covers under 200,000 clones, with approximately 81% appearing a single time and approximately 0.78% taken by the ten largest. The sample was PBMCs. All receptors come from a young woman in good health and CMV-seronegative.

The chain combines TRBV2 with TRBJ1-2; D is perhaps TRBD1 (6 bases). CDR3 size: 15 residues. The germline V gene encodes CDR1 SNHLY and CDR2 FYNNEI. V gave up 4 bases and J gave up 4 bases, with 16 bases separating them. CDR3 DNA: TGTGCCAGCAGTGGGGGACAAAATTCACGCTATGGCTACACCTTC. Translation gives CASSGGQNSRYGYTF.

This clone turned up a few times. The chain carries TRBV10-3 and TRBJ1-1; TRBD1 matches 9 bases. Unmatched junction bases numbered 13, after V lost 4 bases and J lost 10 bases. The CDR3 has 15 amino acids. Germline V gene data show CDR1 as ENHRY and CDR2 as SYGVKD. The CDR3 reads CAISGPDRGDLRAFF. The CDR3 DNA reads as TGTGCCATCAGTGGCCCCGACAGGGGGGACCTGAGAGCTTTCTTT.

The chain joins TRBV10-3 to TRBJ1-4, with 9 bases fitting TRBD1. The CDR3 is made up of 14 amino acids. CDR1 is ENHRY, CDR2 SYGVKD, per germline. Trimming took 5 bases from V and 8 from J; bases not matched to a gene: 6. The CDR3 coding sequence is TGTGCCATCAGTCGGGACAGGGTACGAGAAAAACTGTTTTTT. Protein: CAISRDRVREKLFF.

J is TRBJ1-5 and V is TRBV6-5, with unresolved D. The CDR3 length is 14 residues. In germline, CDR1 is MNHEY, CDR2 SVGAGI. Trimming pared 0 bases from V and 4 bases from J, leaving 7 bases between. The CDR3 region has the DNA TGTGCCAGCAGTTACTCCCGCAGAAATCAGCCCCAGCATTTT. This codes for CASSYSRRNQPQHF.

The table lists this clone with a few counts. V usage is TRBV4-1 and J usage is TRBJ2-1; 8 bases align to TRBD1. J gave up 6 bases and V 0 bases, and 7 bases lay outside the gene matches. This CDR3 comprises 16 residues. CDR1 is MGHRA and CDR2 is YSYEKL in the germline V gene. Here the CDR3 reads CASSQDSGQGFNEQFF. The CDR3 coding sequence is TGCGCCAGCAGCCAAGATTCCGGACAGGGCTTCAATGAGCAGTTCTTC.

The chain carries TRBV4-1 and TRBJ2-5, with a possible D match to TRBD1 (5 bases). Near its end, the DNA agrees better with TRBJ2-7, so the J call may be wrong. The CDR3 length is 14 residues. The germline gives CDR1 MGHRA, CDR2 YSYEKL. The CDR3 loop is CASSQGQRIYEQYF. The CDR3 DNA is TGCGCCAGCAGCCAAGGACAGCGAATCTACGAGCAGTACTTC.

The genes are TRBV12-5 and TRBJ2-2, with a weak D call TRBD1 (5 bases). CDR1 LGHNT and CDR2 FRNRAP come from the germline V gene. CDR3 length: 15 amino acids. V dropped 3 bases and J dropped 1 base, with 9 bases sitting between them. CDR3: CASGFPGLNTGELFF. The DNA for the CDR3 is TGTGCTAGTGGTTTTCCAGGGTTGAACACCGGGGAGCTGTTTTTT.

The chain uses TRBV28 and TRBJ2-5, with TRBD1 identical over 7 bases. Germline CDR1 is MDHEN and CDR2 is SYDVKM. The CDR3 contains 13 residues. The trim removed 5 bases at V and 4 bases at J, leaving 4 bases unmatched. For the CDR3, the DNA is TGTGCCAGCAGTCGATACAGGGGAGAGACCCAGTACTTC. Translated: CASSRYRGETQYF.

The rearrangement links TRBV7-9 to TRBJ1-2; D remains unclear. Germline values: CDR1 SEHNR, CDR2 FQNEAQ (reference sequence). This CDR3 region has 13 residues. V shed 1 base and J shed 6 bases, with 9 bases lying between them. The chain's CDR3 is CASSLVPGDGYTF. CDR3 nucleotide sequence: TGTGCCAGCAGCTTAGTGCCGGGAGATGGCTACACCTTC. Full variable domain (remainder filled in from reference TRBV7-9 and TRBJ1-2): DTGVSQNPRHKITKRGQNVTFRCDPISEHNRLYWYRQTLGQGPEFLTYFQNEAQLEKSRLLSDRFSAERPKGSFSTLEIQRTEQGDSAMYLCASSLVPGDGYTFGSGTRLTVV.

This clone occurred a few times. The V gene is TRBV6-6, the J gene TRBJ1-1; D gene ambiguous. Per germline, CDR1 MNHNY and CDR2 SVGAGI (reference sequence). Trimming took off 2 bases at V and 5 bases at J, with 9 bases between the two ends. The CDR3 consists of 13 residues. The CDR3 sequence is CASSYPPKTEAFF. The CDR3 nucleotides are TGTGCCAGCAGTTACCCCCCTAAGACTGAAGCTTTCTTT.

Comments on this clone: The same CDR3 also results from other DNA sequences found in this sample. The chain recombines TRBV5-4 with TRBJ1-4, with D perhaps matching TRBD1 (5 bases). Between the trimmed V and J ends, which lost 9 bases and 8 bases, there was a span of 20 bases. The CDR3 sequence is 14 residues long. Germline V gene lookup returns CDR1 SGHNT and CDR2 YYREEE (reference sequence). CDR3 coding DNA: TGTGCCACCTCACCTGGACATTGGGCAGAAAAACTGTTTTTT. Its translation is CATSPGHWAEKLFF.

This chain joins TRBV5-6 and TRBJ2-1; 14 nucleotides match TRBD2. In germline, CDR1 is SGHDT, CDR2 YYEEEE. The J segment lost 5 bases and the V segment lost 4 bases, leaving 5 bases of the junction unmatched. CDR3 length: 16 amino acids. The CDR3 reads CASSPPGLAGDNEQFF. The CDR3 DNA reads TGTGCCAGCAGCCCGCCGGGACTAGCGGGGGACAATGAGCAGTTCTTC.

The V call is TRBV12-5, the J call TRBJ1-1; 7 bases fit TRBD1. This CDR3 has 13 residues. V was pared by 1 base and J by 7 bases, with 3 bases of the junction left unmatched. Germline CDR1 LGHNT, CDR2 FRNRAP. CDR3: CASGLDGTVEAFF. The CDR3 DNA follows: TGTGCTAGTGGTTTGGATGGGACAGTTGAAGCTTTCTTT.

V gene TRBV30 combines with J gene TRBJ1-1; perhaps TRBD1 as D (5 bases). Germline CDR1 reads GTSNPN; CDR2 reads SVGIG (reference sequence). V was trimmed by 4 bases and J by 4 bases, leaving 10 bases between them. This CDR3 is 12 amino acids long. In DNA, the CDR3 is TGTGCCTGGACCCCAGGGCGCACTGAAGCTTTCTTT. Translating gives CAWTPGRTEAFF.

As to this clone: Relative to the germline gene, one junction end is altered; a read error may explain this. This chain links TRBV2 with TRBJ2-1; D is perhaps TRBD1 (5 bases). This CDR3 is built from 15 residues. The germline V gene encodes CDR1 SNHLY and CDR2 FYNNEI. In nucleotides, the CDR3 is TGTGCCAGCAGTCAAGCTGGGGCCATTAGGGATGAGCAGTTCTTC. Translated, it gives CASSQAGAIRDEQFF.

As concerns this clone: The identical CDR3 is also encoded by other nucleotide sequences in the sample. The genes are TRBV7-8 and TRBJ1-5; TRBD1 matches 8 bases. CDR3 length: 14 amino acids. The J segment lost 4 bases and the V segment lost 1 base, leaving 0 bases of the junction unmatched. CDR1 and CDR2 (germline): SGHVS, FQNEAQ. The CDR3 spells CASSLDRGNQPQHF. The CDR3 nucleotides read TGTGCCAGCAGCTTAGACAGGGGGAATCAGCCCCAGCATTTT.

V is TRBV19 and J is TRBJ1-1, with 8 nucleotides matching TRBD1. The CDR3 extends over 17 amino acids. Germline trimming cut 4 bases from V and 0 bases from J; bases unmatched to any gene: 10. The germline gives CDR1 LNHDA, CDR2 SQIVND (reference sequence). This CDR3 is CASSRFTGGGMNTEAFF. CDR3 sequence (DNA): TGTGCCAGTAGTAGGTTCACAGGGGGGGGAATGAACACTGAAGCTTTCTTT.

The CDR3 here is CASKEGLSTDTQYF. The CDR3 bases are TGTGCCAGCAAGGAGGGCCTCAGCACAGATACGCAGTATTTT. The chain links TRBV2 to TRBJ2-3; perhaps TRBD2 as D (6 bases). The CDR3 spans 14 residues. V gave up 7 bases and J gave up 0 bases, with 11 bases separating them. Germline V lookup: CDR1 SNHLY, CDR2 FYNNEI.

This clone came up a few times. The chain uses TRBV28 and TRBJ2-7; 7 bases line up with TRBD1. Trimming cost V 8 bases and J 7 bases; bases outside gene matches: 17. CDR3 size: 15 residues. From germline, CDR1 is MDHEN and CDR2 SYDVKM. The CDR3 protein is CASRTTGVVVGEQYF. CDR3 bases: TGTGCCAGCCGCACCACAGGGGTGGTGGTAGGGGAGCAGTACTTC.

The rearrangement links TRBV4-1 to TRBJ2-3, with 8 bases fitting TRBD2. The CDR3 length is 15 residues. With 0 bases clipped from V and 4 bases from J, the junction kept 3 bases outside the gene matches. Germline assignment: CDR1 MGHRA and CDR2 YSYEKL. CDR3 residues: CASSQDRGGADTQYF. CDR3 sequence (DNA): TGCGCCAGCAGCCAAGATCGGGGGGGGGCAGATACGCAGTATTTT.

The chain's CDR3 is CASRTGTSGHEQFF. CDR3 sequence (DNA): TGTGCCAGCAGGACGGGGACTAGTGGCCATGAGCAGTTCTTC. The rearrangement joins TRBV6-5 to TRBJ2-1; 8 bases match TRBD2. J was trimmed by 8 bases and V by 6 bases; bases with no gene match: 9. Germline CDR1 MNHEY, CDR2 SVGAGI. There are 14 residues in the CDR3.

This CDR3 is CASSLDPRTGNEQYF. CDR3 DNA: TGTGCCAGCAGCCTAGACCCCCGGACAGGGAACGAGCAGTACTTC. The chain uses TRBV28 and TRBJ2-7; 8 bases are a match to TRBD1. Germline V gives CDR1 MDHEN, CDR2 SYDVKM. This CDR3 has 15 amino acids. V was clipped by 6 bases and J by 5 bases; unmatched bases: 12. Variable domain in full (rest from reference TRBV28 and TRBJ2-7): DVKVTQSSRYLVKRTGEKVFLECVQDMDHENMFWYRQDPGLGLRLIYFSYDVKMKEKGDIPEGYSVSREKKERFSLILESASTNQTSMYLCASSLDPRTGNEQYFGPGTRLTVT.

The V call is TRBV18, the J call TRBJ2-7; the D gene is possibly TRBD2 (6 bases). Germline V lookup: CDR1 KGHSH, CDR2 LQKENI. This CDR3 contains 14 residues. V shed 1 base and J shed 2 bases, with 9 bases lying between them. CDR3 DNA: TGTGCCAGCTCACCACAGGAGGGGACCTACGAGCAGTACTTC. Its protein is CASSPQEGTYEQYF.

The rearrangement links TRBV28 to TRBJ2-1, with TRBD2 identical over 10 bases. This CDR3 comprises 16 residues. Trimming at V came to 1 base and at J to 9 bases, leaving 9 bases not matched to a gene. CDR1 and CDR2 from the germline V gene are MDHEN and SYDVKM. In nucleotides, the CDR3 is TGTGCCAGCAGTTTATTTGCTAGCGGGAGCCGGGGTGAGCAGTTCTTC. Encoded protein: CASSLFASGSRGEQFF.

The chain links TRBV4-1 to TRBJ2-7; TRBD2 agrees at 11 bases. The CDR3 has 15 amino acids. Germline V CDR1 and CDR2: MGHRA, YSYEKL. The ends lost 1 base at V and 4 bases at J; junction bases unmatched: 3. In DNA form, the CDR3 reads TGCGCCAGCAGCCAAGGGGCTAGCGGGAGGTACGAGCAGTACTTC. Translating it yields CASSQGASGRYEQYF.

The chain combines TRBV19 with TRBJ1-2; 12 positions agree with TRBD1. This CDR3 comprises 17 residues. Trimming removed 5 bases from V and 2 bases from J; junction bases left unmatched: 9. Per germline, CDR1 LNHDA and CDR2 SQIVND (reference sequence). The CDR3 loop is CASSPRGTGGVNYGYTF. DNA of the CDR3: TGTGCCAGTAGTCCCCGAGGGACAGGGGGCGTAAACTATGGCTACACCTTC. Drawing the rest from reference TRBV19 and TRBJ1-2, the complete variable domain is DGGITQSPKYLFRKEGQNVTLSCEQNLNHDAMYWYRQDPGQGLRLIYYSQIVNDFQKGDIAEGYSVSREKKESFPLTVTSAQKNPTAFYLCASSPRGTGGVNYGYTFGSGTRLTVV.

The V and J genes are TRBV5-1 and TRBJ2-7; 7 nucleotides align to TRBD2. In germline, CDR1 is SGHRS, CDR2 YFSETQ. The CDR3 extends over 15 amino acids. V lost 3 bases and J lost 1; bases outside the gene matches: 7. DNA of the CDR3: TGCGCCAGCAGCTGGGACGGGGGGATGTCCTACGAGCAGTACTTC. Its translation: CASSWDGGMSYEQYF.